One sample yielded the 13 T cell receptor beta chains listed below, sequenced in a study of T cell clonotyping in hematopoietic cell transplantation. Measured with immunoSEQ multiplex PCR; TCRdb has only the in-frame clones, and not every one. The repertoire includes about 7,700 clones, 90% to 95% of them detected once, and under 1.5% sits in the top ten. Source: peripheral blood mononuclear cells, taken 30 days after allogeneic stem cell transplant. The source of these receptors is a male patient between 55 and 70 years old who had an allogeneic stem cell transplant from an unrelated donor, so T cells may come from the graft donor. Some clones in this sample may be carry-over from other donors' samples.

The genes are TRBV6-1 and TRBJ1-5, with 9 bases identical to TRBD1. J lost 3 bases, V lost 4 bases, and 4 bases had no gene match. The CDR3 spans 15 residues. Germline V lookup: CDR1 MNHNS, CDR2 SASEGT. The CDR3 DNA reads as TGTGCCAGCAGTGCCGGACAGGGGCACAATCAGCCCCAGCATTTT. Its protein product is CASSAGQGHNQPQHF.

This sequence joins TRBV10-3 and TRBJ2-5; D possibly corresponds to TRBD1 (6 bases). The germline V gene encodes CDR1 ENHRY and CDR2 SYGVKD. V lost 6 bases to trimming and J lost 7 bases, with 15 bases between them. The CDR3 is 13 amino acids. The CDR3 is CAISEGGWATQYF. In DNA form, the CDR3 reads TGTGCCATCAGCGAAGGGGGTTGGGCGACCCAGTACTTC.

This clone has a single count. V usage is TRBV5-4 and J usage is TRBJ1-2; D is undetermined. Germline CDR1 is SGHNT and CDR2 is YYREEE (reference sequence). The CDR3 consists of 13 residues. Trimming removed 9 bases from V and 6 bases from J, with 18 bases in between. The CDR3 region is CATRPAVENGYTF. The CDR3 DNA sequence: TGTGCCACCCGTCCGGCAGTTGAAAATGGCTACACCTTC.

The genes are TRBV11-2 and TRBJ2-7, with 10 nucleotides matching TRBD2. Germline V gives CDR1 SGHAT, CDR2 FQNNGV. V shed 4 bases and J 0 bases; nucleotides not matched to a gene: 6. The CDR3 has 16 amino acids. The CDR3 sequence is CASSSASGSISYEQYF. Here the CDR3 DNA reads TGTGCCAGCAGCTCGGCTAGCGGGAGTATCTCCTACGAGCAGTACTTC.

The rearrangement links TRBV29-1 to TRBJ2-1, with D perhaps matching TRBD2 (5 bases). Germline V gene lookup returns CDR1 SQVTM and CDR2 ANQGSEA. The CDR3 is 16 amino acids. The V end lost 5 bases, the J end lost 6 bases, and 23 bases lay between the germline ends. The CDR3 DNA reads as TGCAGCGTTTCGTTTCGGGAAGGATTCACATTCAATGAGCAGTTCTTC. It translates to CSVSFREGFTFNEQFF.

This chain connects TRBV7-3 to TRBJ2-2; TRBD1 is a possible D gene (6 bases). With 5 bases removed from V and 1 base from J, the gap between germline ends came to 11 bases. The germline gives CDR1 SGHTA, CDR2 FQGTGA. This CDR3 spans 15 amino acids. The CDR3 reads CASSATGLNTGELFF. The CDR3 DNA follows: TGTGCCAGCAGCGCCACAGGGTTGAACACCGGGGAGCTGTTTTTT. Complete variable domain (other parts from reference TRBV7-3 and TRBJ2-2): GAGVSQTPSNKVTEKGKYVELRCDPISGHTALYWYRQSLGQGPEFLIYFQGTGAADDSGLPNDRFFAVRPEGSVSTLKIQRTERGDSAVYLCASSATGLNTGELFFGEGSRLTVL.

The chain is built from TRBV7-9 and TRBJ2-2; unclear D gene. Per germline, CDR1 SEHNR and CDR2 FQNEAQ (reference sequence). The CDR3 sequence is 15 residues long. Trimming left V 1 base short and J 0 bases short, with 6 bases between. CDR3 sequence reads: CASSLGWANTGELFF. CDR3 nucleotides: TGTGCCAGCAGCTTAGGGTGGGCGAACACCGGGGAGCTGTTTTTT.

V usage is TRBV7-7 and J usage is TRBJ2-2; 13 bases map to TRBD2. From germline, CDR1 is SSHAT and CDR2 FNYEAQ (reference sequence). The CDR3 totals 18 residues. J lost 4 bases, V lost 2 bases, and 7 bases had no gene match. The CDR3 sequence is CASSLILGLAGATGELFF. The CDR3 DNA sequence: TGTGCCAGCAGCTTAATTCTTGGACTAGCGGGAGCCACCGGGGAGCTGTTTTTT.

This clone was counted once. The chain couples TRBV29-1 to TRBJ2-5, with 7 positions matching TRBD2. The CDR3 has 13 amino acids. Germline V gene lookup returns CDR1 SQVTM and CDR2 ANQGSEA. V lost 7 bases to trimming and J lost 5 bases; unmatched junction nucleotides: 10. CDR3 bases: TGCAGCGGTAACCTCATGGGGGGGGAGACCCAGTACTTC. Amino acid sequence: CSGNLMGGETQYF.

This chain connects TRBV25-1 to TRBJ2-7, with TRBD1 as a possible D gene (6 bases). The CDR3 has 16 residues. V lost 1 base, J lost 4 bases, and 17 bases lay in between. Germline V gene data show CDR1 as MGHDK and CDR2 as SYGVNS. In nucleotides, the CDR3 is TGTGCCAGCAGTGAATGGATCGGACAGAGGGGGTACGAGCAGTACTTC. It yields the protein CASSEWIGQRGYEQYF.

The rearrangement joins TRBV11-2 to TRBJ2-5; 11 bases align to TRBD2. With 5 bases clipped from V and 5 bases from J, the junction kept 16 bases outside the gene matches. CDR3 length: 18 amino acids. Germline V gene data show CDR1 as SGHAT and CDR2 as FQNNGV. The CDR3, as DNA: TGTGCCAGCAGCGGTTGGTCTAGCGGGAGGAGAATGGAGGAGACCCAGTACTTC. Translating it yields CASSGWSSGRRMEETQYF.

The chain recombines TRBV28 with TRBJ2-7, with 7 nucleotides matching TRBD2. Germline CDR1 MDHEN, CDR2 SYDVKM. V was pared by 6 bases and J by 3 bases, with 8 bases of the junction left unmatched. The CDR3 sequence is 14 residues long. For the CDR3, the DNA is TGTGCCAGCAGAGCGCGGGAGCGGAGCTACGAGCAGTACTTC. It specifies CASRARERSYEQYF.

Only one count was recorded for this clone. The V gene is TRBV7-2, the J gene TRBJ2-3; the D gene is possibly TRBD2 (5 bases). The CDR3 runs 16 residues. Between the trimmed V and J ends, which lost 4 bases and 1 base, there was a span of 15 bases. Germline CDR1 is SGHTA and CDR2 is FQGNSA. The DNA of the CDR3 is TGTGCCAGCAGCTCCCACCAGTCGAGGGGCACAGATACGCAGTATTTT. Protein product: CASSSHQSRGTDTQYF.